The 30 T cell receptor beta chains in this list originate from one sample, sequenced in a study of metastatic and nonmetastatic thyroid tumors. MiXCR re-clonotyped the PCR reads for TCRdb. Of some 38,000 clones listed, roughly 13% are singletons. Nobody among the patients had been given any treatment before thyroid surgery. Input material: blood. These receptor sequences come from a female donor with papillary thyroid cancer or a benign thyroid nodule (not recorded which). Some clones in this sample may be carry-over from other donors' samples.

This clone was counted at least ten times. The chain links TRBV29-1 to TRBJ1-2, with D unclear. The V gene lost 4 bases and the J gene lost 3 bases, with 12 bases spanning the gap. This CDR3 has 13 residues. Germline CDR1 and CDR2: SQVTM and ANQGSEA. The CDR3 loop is CSVVTSGYYGYTF. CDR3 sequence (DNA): TGCAGCGTTGTCACCTCGGGGTACTATGGCTACACCTTC.

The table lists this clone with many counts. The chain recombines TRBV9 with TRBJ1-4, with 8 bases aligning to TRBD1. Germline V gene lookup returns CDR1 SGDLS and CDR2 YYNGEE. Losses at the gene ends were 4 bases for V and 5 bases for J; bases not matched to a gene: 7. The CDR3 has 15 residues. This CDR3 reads CASSSSGTGNEKLFF. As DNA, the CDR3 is TGTGCCAGCAGCAGTTCCGGGACAGGAAATGAAAAACTGTTTTTT.

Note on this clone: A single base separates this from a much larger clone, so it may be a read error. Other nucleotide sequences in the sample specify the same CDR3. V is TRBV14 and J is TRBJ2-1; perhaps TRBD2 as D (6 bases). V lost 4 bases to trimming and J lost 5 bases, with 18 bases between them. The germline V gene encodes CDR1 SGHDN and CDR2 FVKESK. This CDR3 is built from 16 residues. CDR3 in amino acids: CASSPELAMADNEQFF. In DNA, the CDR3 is TGTGCCAGCAGCCCGGAACTAGCAATGGCCGACAATGAGCAGTTCTTC.

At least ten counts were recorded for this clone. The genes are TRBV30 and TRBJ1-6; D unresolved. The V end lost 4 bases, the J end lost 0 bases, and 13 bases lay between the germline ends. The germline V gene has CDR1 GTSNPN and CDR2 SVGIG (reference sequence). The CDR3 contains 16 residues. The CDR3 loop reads CAWTSLSGSYNSPLHF. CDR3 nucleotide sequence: TGTGCCTGGACAAGTTTGTCTGGCTCCTATAATTCACCCCTCCACTTT.

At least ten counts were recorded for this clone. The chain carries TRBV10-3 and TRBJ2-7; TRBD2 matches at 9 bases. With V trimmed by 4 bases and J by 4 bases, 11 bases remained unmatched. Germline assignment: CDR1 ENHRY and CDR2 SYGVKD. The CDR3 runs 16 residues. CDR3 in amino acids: CAISAPPLAGRYEQYF. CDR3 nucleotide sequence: TGTGCCATCAGTGCTCCGCCGCTAGCGGGAAGGTACGAGCAGTACTTC.

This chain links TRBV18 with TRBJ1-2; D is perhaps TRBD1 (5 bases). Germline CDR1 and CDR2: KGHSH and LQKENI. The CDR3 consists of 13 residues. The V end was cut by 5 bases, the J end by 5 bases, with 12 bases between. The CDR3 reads CASSGTELYGYTF. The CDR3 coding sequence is TGTGCCAGCTCAGGGACGGAGTTATATGGCTACACCTTC.

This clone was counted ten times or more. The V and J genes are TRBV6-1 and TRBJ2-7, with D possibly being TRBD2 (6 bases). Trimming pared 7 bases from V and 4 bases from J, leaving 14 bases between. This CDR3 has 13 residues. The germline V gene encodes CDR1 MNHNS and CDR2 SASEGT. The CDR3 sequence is CASNPRLGYEQYF. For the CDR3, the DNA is TGTGCCAGCAATCCCAGACTAGGATACGAGCAGTACTTC.

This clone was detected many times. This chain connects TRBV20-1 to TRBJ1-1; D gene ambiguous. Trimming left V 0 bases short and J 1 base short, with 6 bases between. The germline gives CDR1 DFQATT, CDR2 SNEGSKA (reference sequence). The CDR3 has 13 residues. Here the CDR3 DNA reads TGCAGTGCTAGAGACCCACCGAACACTGAAGCTTTCTTT. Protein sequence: CSARDPPNTEAFF.

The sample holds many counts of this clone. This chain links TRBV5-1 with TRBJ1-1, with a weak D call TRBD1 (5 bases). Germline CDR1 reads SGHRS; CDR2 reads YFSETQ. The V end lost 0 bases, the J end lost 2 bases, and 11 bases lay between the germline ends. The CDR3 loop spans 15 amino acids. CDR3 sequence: CASSLAGAVNTEAFF. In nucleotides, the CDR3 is TGCGCCAGCAGCTTGGCCGGGGCGGTTAACACTGAAGCTTTCTTT.

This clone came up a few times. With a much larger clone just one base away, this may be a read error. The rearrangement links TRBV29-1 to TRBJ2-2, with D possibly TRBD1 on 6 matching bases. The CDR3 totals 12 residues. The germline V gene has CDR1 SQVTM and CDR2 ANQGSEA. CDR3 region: CSVFQGLGEPFF. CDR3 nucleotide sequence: TGCAGCGTTTTTCAGGGGTTGGGGGAGCCGTTTTTT.

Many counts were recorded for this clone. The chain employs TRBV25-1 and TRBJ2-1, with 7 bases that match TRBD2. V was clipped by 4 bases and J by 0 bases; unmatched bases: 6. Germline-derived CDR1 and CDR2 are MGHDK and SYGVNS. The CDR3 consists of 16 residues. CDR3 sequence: CASSVLGGSSYNEQFF. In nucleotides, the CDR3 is TGTGCCAGCAGTGTCCTGGGAGGGAGCTCCTACAATGAGCAGTTCTTC.

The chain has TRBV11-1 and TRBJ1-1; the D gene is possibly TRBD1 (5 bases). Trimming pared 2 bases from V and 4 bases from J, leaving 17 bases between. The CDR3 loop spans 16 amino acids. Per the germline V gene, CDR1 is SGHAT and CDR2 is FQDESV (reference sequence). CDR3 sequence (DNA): TGTGCCAGCAGCTTACAGGATGACAGTCTTTTCACTGAAGCTTTCTTT. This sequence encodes CASSLQDDSLFTEAFF. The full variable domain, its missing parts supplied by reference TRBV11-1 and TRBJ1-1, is EAEVAQSPRYKITEKSQAVAFWCDPISGHATLYWYRQILGQGPELLVQFQDESVVDDSQLPKDRFSAERLKGVDSTLKIQPAELGDSAMYLCASSLQDDSLFTEAFFGQGTRLTVV.

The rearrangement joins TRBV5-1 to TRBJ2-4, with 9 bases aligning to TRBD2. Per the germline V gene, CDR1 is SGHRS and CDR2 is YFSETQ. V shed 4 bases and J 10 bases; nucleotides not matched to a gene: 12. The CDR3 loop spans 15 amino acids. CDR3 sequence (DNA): TGCGCCAGCAGCCCAATAGCGGGAGCTCGGAAAATTCAGTACTTC. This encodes CASSPIAGARKIQYF.

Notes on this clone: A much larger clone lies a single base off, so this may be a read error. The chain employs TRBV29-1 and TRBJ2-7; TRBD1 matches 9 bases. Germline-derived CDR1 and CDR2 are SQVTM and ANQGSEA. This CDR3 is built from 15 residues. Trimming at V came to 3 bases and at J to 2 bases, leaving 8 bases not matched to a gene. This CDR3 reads CSVDAWTGVPYEQYF. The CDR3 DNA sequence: TGCAGCGTTGACGCCTGGACAGGGGTACCCTACGAGCAGTACTTC.

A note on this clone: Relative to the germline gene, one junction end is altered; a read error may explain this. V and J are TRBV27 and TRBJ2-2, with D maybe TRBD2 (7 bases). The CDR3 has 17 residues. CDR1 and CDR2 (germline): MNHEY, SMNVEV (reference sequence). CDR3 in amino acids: CASSSRGAVSVTGELFF. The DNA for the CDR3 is TGTGCCAGCAGTAGCCGGGGGGCAGTGTCGGTCACCGGTGAGCTGTTTTTT.

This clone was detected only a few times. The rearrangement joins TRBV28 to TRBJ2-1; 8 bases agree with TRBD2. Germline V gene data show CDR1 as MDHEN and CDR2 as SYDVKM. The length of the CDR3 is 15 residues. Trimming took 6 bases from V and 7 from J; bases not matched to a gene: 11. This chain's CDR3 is CASSRAGELGNEQFF. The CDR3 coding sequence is TGTGCCAGCAGCCGAGCGGGAGAACTGGGGAATGAGCAGTTCTTC.

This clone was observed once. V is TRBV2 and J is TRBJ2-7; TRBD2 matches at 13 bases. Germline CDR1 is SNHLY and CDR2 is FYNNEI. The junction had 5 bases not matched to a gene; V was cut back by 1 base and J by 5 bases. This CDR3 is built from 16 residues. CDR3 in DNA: TGTGCCAGCAGTGAAGTAAGGACTAGCGGGAGCCACGAGCAGTACTTC. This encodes CASSEVRTSGSHEQYF.

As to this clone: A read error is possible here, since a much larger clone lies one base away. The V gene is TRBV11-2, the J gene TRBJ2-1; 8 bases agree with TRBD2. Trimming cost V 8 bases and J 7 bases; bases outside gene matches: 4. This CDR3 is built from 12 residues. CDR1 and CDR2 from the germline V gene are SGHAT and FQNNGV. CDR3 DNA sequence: TGTGCCAGCGATTGCGGGAGGAATGAGCAGTTCTTC. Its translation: CASDCGRNEQFF. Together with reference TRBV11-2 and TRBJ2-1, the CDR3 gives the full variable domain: EAGVAQSPRYKIIEKRQSVAFWCNPISGHATLYWYQQILGQGPKLLIQFQNNGVVDDSQLPKDRFSAERLKGVDSTLKIQPAKLEDSAVYLCASDCGRNEQFFGPGTRLTVL.

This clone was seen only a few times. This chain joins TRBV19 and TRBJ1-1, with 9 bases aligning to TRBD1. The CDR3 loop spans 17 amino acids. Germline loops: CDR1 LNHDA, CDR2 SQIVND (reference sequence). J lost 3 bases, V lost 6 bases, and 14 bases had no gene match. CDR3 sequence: CASSRRQGVGSDTEAFF. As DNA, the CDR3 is TGTGCCAGTAGCCGCAGACAGGGGGTAGGTTCGGACACTGAAGCTTTCTTT. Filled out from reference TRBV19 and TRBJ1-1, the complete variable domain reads DGGITQSPKYLFRKEGQNVTLSCEQNLNHDAMYWYRQDPGQGLRLIYYSQIVNDFQKGDIAEGYSVSREKKESFPLTVTSAQKNPTAFYLCASSRRQGVGSDTEAFFGQGTRLTVV.

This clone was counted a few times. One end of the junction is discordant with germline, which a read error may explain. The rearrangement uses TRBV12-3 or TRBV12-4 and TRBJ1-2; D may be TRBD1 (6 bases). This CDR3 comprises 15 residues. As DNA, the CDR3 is TGTGCCAGTAGTCTCCGCAGGGGAGCTAAATATGGCTACACCTTC. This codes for CASSLRRGAKYGYTF.

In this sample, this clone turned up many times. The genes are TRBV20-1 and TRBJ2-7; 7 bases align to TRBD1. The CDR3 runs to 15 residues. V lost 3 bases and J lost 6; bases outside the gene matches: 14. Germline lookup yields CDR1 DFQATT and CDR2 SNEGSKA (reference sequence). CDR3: CSARSPTGSILEQYF. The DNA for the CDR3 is TGCAGTGCTAGGAGCCCGACAGGGTCGATACTCGAGCAGTACTTC.

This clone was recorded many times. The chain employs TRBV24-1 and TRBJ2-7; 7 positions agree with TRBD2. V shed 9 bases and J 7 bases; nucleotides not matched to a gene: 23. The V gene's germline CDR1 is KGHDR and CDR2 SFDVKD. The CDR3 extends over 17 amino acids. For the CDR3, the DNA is TGTGCCACCCCCGTAGTGAGGTGCGGGAGATATTCGGGTGAGCAGTACTTC. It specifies CATPVVRCGRYSGEQYF.

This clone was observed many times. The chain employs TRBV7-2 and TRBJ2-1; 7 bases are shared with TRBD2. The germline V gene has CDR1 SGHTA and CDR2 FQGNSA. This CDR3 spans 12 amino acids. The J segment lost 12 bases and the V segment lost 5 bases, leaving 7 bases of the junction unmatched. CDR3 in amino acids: CASSLTSRGQFF. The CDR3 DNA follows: TGTGCCAGCAGCCTGACTAGCCGGGGGCAGTTCTTC.

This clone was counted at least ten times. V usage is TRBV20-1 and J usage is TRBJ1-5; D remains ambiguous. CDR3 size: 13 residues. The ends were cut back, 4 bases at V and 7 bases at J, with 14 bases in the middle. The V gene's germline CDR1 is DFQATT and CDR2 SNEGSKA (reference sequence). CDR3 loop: CSATRHPGQPQHF. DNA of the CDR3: TGCAGTGCTACTCGGCATCCCGGGCAGCCCCAGCATTTT.

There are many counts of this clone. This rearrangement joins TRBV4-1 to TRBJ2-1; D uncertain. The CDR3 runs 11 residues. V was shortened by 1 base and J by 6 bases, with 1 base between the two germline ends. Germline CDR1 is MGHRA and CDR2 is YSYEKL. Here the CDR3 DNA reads TGCGCCAGCAGCCAAGGCAATGAGCAGTTCTTC. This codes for CASSQGNEQFF.

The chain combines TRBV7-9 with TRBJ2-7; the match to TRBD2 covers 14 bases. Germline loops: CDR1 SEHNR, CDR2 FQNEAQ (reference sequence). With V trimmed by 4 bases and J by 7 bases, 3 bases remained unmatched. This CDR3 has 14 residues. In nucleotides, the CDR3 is TGTGCCAGCAGCTCCGGACTAGCGGGAGGAGAGCAGTACTTC. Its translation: CASSSGLAGGEQYF.

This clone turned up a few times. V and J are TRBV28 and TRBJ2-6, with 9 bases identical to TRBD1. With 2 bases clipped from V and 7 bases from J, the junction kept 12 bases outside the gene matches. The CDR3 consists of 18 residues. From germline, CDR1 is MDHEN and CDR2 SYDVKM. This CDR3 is CASSLRVGTGPVANVLTF. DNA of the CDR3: TGTGCCAGCAGTTTAAGGGTAGGGACAGGGCCTGTTGCCAACGTCCTGACTTTC.

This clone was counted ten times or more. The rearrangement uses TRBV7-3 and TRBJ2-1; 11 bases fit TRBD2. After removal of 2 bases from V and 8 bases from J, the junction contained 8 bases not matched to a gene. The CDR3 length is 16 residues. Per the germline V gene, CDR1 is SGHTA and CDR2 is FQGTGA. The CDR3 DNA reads TGTGCCAGCAGCTTATCTTTAGCGGGAGGGATTCATGAGCAGTTCTTC. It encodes CASSLSLAGGIHEQFF. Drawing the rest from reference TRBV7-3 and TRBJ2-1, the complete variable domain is GAGVSQTPSNKVTEKGKYVELRCDPISGHTALYWYRQSLGQGPEFLIYFQGTGAADDSGLPNDRFFAVRPEGSVSTLKIQRTERGDSAVYLCASSLSLAGGIHEQFFGPGTRLTVL.

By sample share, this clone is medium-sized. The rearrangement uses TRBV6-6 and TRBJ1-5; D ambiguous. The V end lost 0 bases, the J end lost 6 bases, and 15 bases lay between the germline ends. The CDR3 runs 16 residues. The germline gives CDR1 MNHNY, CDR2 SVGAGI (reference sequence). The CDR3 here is CASSYSTSGESQPQHF. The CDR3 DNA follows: TGTGCCAGCAGTTACTCGACCAGCGGGGAAAGTCAGCCCCAGCATTTT.

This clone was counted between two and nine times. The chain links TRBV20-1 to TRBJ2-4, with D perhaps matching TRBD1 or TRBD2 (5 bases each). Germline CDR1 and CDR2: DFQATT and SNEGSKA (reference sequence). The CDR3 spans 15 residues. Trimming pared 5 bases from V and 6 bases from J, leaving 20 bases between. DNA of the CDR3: TGCAGTGCTGAGGGGAGCCCCTGGGGTGGAAACATTCAGTACTTC. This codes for CSAEGSPWGGNIQYF.